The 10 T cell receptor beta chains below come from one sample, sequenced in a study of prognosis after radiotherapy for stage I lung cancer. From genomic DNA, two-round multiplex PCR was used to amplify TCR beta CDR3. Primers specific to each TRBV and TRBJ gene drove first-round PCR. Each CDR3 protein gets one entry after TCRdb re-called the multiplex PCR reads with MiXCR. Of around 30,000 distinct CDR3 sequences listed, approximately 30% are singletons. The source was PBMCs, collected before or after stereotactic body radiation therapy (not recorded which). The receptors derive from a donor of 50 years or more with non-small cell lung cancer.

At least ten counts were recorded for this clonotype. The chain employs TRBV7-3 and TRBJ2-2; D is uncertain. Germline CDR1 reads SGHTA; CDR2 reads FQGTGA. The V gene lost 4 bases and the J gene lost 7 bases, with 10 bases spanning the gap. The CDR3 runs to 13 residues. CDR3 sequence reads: CASSSSLGGELFF. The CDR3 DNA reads TGTGCCAGCAGCTCAAGCCTTGGCGGGGAGCTGTTTTTT.

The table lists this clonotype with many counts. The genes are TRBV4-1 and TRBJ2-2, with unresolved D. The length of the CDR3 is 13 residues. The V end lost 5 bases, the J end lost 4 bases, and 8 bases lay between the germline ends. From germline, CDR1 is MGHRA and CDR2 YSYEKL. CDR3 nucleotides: TGCGCCAGCAGCAGGTTCGGCACCGGGGAGCTGTTTTTT. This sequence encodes CASSRFGTGELFF.

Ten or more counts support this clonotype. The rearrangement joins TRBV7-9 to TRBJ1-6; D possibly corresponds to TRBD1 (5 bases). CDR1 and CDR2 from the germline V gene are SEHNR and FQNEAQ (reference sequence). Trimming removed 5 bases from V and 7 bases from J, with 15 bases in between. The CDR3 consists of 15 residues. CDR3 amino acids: CASSPSGTGNSPLHF. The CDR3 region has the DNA TGTGCCAGCAGCCCCTCCGGGACGGGGAATTCACCCCTCCACTTT.

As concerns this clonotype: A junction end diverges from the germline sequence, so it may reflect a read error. The CDR3 bases are TGTGCCAGCAGACTCCGGCAGTCCTATAATTCACCCCTACACTTT. It is translated as CASRLRQSYNSPLHF. This sequence joins TRBV27 and TRBJ1-6, with D unresolved. Per the germline V gene, CDR1 is MNHEY and CDR2 is SMNVEV (reference sequence). The CDR3 has 15 amino acids.

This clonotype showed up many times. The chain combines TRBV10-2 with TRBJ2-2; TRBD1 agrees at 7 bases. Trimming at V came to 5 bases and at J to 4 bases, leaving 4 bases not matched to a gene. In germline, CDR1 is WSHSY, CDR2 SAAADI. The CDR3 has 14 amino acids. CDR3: CASSRQGSTGELFF. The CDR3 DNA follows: TGCGCCAGCAGTAGACAGGGATCCACCGGGGAGCTGTTTTTT.

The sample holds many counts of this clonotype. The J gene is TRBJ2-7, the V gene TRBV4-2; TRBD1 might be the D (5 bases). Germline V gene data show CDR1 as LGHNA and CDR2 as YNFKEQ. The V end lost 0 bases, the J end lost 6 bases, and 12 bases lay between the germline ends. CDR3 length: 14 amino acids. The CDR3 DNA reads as TGTGCCAGCAGCCAAGAAATTGGGGCGACCGAGCAGTACTTC. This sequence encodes CASSQEIGATEQYF.

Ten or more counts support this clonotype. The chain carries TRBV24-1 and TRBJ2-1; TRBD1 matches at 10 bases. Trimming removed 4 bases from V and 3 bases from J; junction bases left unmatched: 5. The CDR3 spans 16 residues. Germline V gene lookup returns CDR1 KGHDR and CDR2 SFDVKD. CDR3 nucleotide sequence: TGTGCCACCAGTGACGCGACAGGGGGCTTCTACAATGAGCAGTTCTTC. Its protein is CATSDATGGFYNEQFF.

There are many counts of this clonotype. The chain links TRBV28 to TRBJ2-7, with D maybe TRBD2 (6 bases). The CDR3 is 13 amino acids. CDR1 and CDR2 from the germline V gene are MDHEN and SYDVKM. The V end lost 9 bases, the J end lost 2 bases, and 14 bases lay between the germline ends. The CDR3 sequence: CASRASDAYEQYF. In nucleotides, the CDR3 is TGTGCCAGTAGGGCTAGCGATGCCTACGAGCAGTACTTC.

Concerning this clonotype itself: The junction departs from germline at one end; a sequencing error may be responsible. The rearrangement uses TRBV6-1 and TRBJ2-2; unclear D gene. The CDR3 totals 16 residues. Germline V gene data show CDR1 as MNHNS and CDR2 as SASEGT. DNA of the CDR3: TGTGCCAGCACGTCATTAATACTTGGTAGCACCGTGGAGCTGTTTTTT. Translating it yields CASTSLILGSTVELFF.

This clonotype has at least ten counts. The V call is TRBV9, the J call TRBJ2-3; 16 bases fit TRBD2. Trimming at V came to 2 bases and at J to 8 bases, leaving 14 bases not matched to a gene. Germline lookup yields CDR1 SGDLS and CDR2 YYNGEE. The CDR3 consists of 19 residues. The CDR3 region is CASSVPGLAGGWADVTQYF. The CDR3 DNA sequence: TGTGCCAGCAGCGTCCCGGGACTAGCGGGAGGGTGGGCCGATGTTACGCAGTATTTT.